This T cell receptor beta chain was obtained from a study of cytomegalovirus exposure and HLA in healthy donors. The PCR had 60 Vbeta and 13 Jbeta primers. Assay: immunoSEQ multiplex PCR; the TCRdb copy retains only in-frame clones and omits some. The table lists around 200,000 clones, 65% to 85% of them singletons. Germline V gene lookup returns CDR1 MDHEN and CDR2 SYDVKM. Trimming removed 7 bases at V and 2 bases at J, with 9 bases between. CDR3 length: 14 residues. What was sequenced was PBMCs. The sequence came from a man aged 50 to 59 in good health and CMV-seronegative. V gene TRBV28 combines with J gene TRBJ2-6, with D possibly TRBD1 on 5 matching bases. CDR3 amino acids: CASTVGAGANVLTF. The CDR3 region has the DNA TGTGCCAGCACCGTAGGGGCTGGGGCCAACGTCCTGACTTTC. Filled out from reference TRBV28 and TRBJ2-6, the complete variable domain reads DVKVTQSSRYLVKRTGEKVFLECVQDMDHENMFWYRQDPGLGLRLIYFSYDVKMKEKGDIPEGYSVSREKKERFSLILESASTNQTSMYLCASTVGAGANVLTFGAGSRLTVL.